One and the same sample provided the 10 T cell receptor beta chains below, sequenced in a study of CD4 T cell repertoires in COVID-19. Sequenced by immunoSEQ multiplex PCR; TCRdb stores in-frame clones only, minus some. The repertoire includes about 75,000 clones, roughly four fifths of them detected once, and approximately 0.55% sits in the top ten. Material: CD4+ T cells from peripheral blood, obtained after recovery from COVID-19. These receptors came from a human donor who had COVID-19.

CDR3 DNA sequence: TGTGCCAGCAGCCCGAGCGGGAGAACAGATACGCAGTATTTT. Amino acid sequence: CASSPSGRTDTQYF. J is TRBJ2-3 and V is TRBV4-2; 8 bases line up with TRBD2. The CDR3 contains 14 residues. With 4 bases clipped from V and 3 bases from J, the junction kept 3 bases outside the gene matches. CDR1 and CDR2 from the germline V gene are LGHNA and YNFKEQ.

The V and J genes are TRBV5-1 and TRBJ2-1; the match to TRBD2 covers 13 bases. V shed 9 bases and J 12 bases; nucleotides not matched to a gene: 12. The CDR3 totals 14 residues. In germline, CDR1 is SGHRS, CDR2 YFSETQ. In DNA, the CDR3 is TGCGCCACCGCCCGGACTAGCGGGAGTAAGGGGCAGTTCTTC. This gives the protein CATARTSGSKGQFF.

The V gene is TRBV5-1, the J gene TRBJ2-3; no clear D. The CDR3 is made up of 15 amino acids. Trimming took 0 bases from V and 0 from J, leaving 8 bases between them. Germline V CDR1 and CDR2: SGHRS, YFSETQ. The DNA for the CDR3 is TGCGCCAGCAGCTTGGGTCTTCCTAGCACAGATACGCAGTATTTT. This sequence encodes CASSLGLPSTDTQYF.

The chain carries TRBV2 and TRBJ2-5, with D tentatively TRBD2 (5 bases). This CDR3 contains 13 residues. From germline, CDR1 is SNHLY and CDR2 FYNNEI. V was clipped by 8 bases and J by 7 bases, with 17 bases between them. The DNA for the CDR3 is TGTGCCAGCGAAGCGGACGCCTTCTTGACCCAGTACTTC. This translates into CASEADAFLTQYF.

The chain joins TRBV3-1 (or the pseudogene TRBV3-2) to TRBJ2-6; D is uncertain. Germline values: CDR1 LGHDT, CDR2 YNNKEL (reference sequence). With 4 bases removed from V and 4 bases from J, the gap between germline ends came to 17 bases. The CDR3 is 17 amino acids. The DNA for the CDR3 is TGTGCCAGCAGCCGTCTAGTAGAGTCAACCGGGGCCAACGTCCTGACTTTC. Translating gives CASSRLVESTGANVLTF.

This clone was observed a handful of times. This chain joins TRBV2 and TRBJ2-1, with D perhaps matching TRBD1 (5 bases). CDR1 is SNHLY and CDR2 is FYNNEI in the germline V gene. This CDR3 spans 12 amino acids. Trimming stripped 6 bases from V and 6 bases from J, with 9 bases between. DNA of the CDR3: TGTGCCAGCAGGGGGCCGGGCAATGAGCAGTTCTTC. Protein: CASRGPGNEQFF.

This chain joins TRBV5-1 and TRBJ1-1; D uncertain. V shed 6 bases and J shed 9 bases, with 21 bases lying between them. This CDR3 spans 14 amino acids. The germline V gene has CDR1 SGHRS and CDR2 YFSETQ. CDR3 in amino acids: CASTQGSQVSKAFF. CDR3 DNA: TGCGCCAGCACACAAGGCAGTCAGGTGTCGAAAGCTTTCTTT.

For the CDR3, the DNA is TGCGCCAGCAGCCTCTCAGTCGGCGTGTATAATTCACCCCTCCACTTT. It codes for CASSLSVGVYNSPLHF. The chain employs TRBV5-1 and TRBJ1-6; D gene unclear. CDR1 is SGHRS, CDR2 YFSETQ, per germline. Deletions cut 4 bases from V and 4 bases from J, with 15 bases between. The CDR3 extends over 16 amino acids.

The rearrangement joins TRBV7-2 to TRBJ1-4; D remains ambiguous. The germline V and J ends were trimmed by 3 bases and 5 bases, with 7 bases remaining between them. Germline-derived CDR1 and CDR2 are SGHTA and FQGNSA. The CDR3 is made up of 13 amino acids. Here the CDR3 reads CASSFGGNEKLFF. DNA for the CDR3: TGTGCCAGCAGCTTCGGCGGGAATGAAAAACTGTTTTTT.

The V and J genes are TRBV3-1 (or the pseudogene TRBV3-2) and TRBJ1-6; D is undetermined. CDR1 is LGHDT, CDR2 YNNKEL, per germline (reference sequence). The CDR3 runs to 16 residues. V dropped 1 base and J dropped 0 bases, with 7 bases sitting between them. CDR3 loop: CASSQGLSSYNSPLHF. CDR3 bases: TGTGCCAGCAGCCAAGGGCTAAGCTCCTATAATTCACCCCTCCACTTT.